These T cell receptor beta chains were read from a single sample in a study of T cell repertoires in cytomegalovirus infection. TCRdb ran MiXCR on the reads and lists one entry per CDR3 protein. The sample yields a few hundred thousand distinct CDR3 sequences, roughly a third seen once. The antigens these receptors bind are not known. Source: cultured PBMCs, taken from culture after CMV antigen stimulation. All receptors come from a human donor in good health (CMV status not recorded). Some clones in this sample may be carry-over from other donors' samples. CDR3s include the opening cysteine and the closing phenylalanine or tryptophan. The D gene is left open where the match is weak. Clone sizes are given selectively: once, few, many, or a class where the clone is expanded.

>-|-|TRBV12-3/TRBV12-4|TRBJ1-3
TGTGCCAGCAGCAAGACACTCTCTGGAAACACCATATATTTT
CASSKTLSGNTIYF
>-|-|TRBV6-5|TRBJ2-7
TGTGCCAGCAAGGTGGCGGGTGTTTCCCACGAGCAGTACTTC
CASKVAGVSHEQYF
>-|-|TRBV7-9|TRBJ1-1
TGTGCCAGCAGGTTCGGCCCCACTGAAGCTTTCTTT
CASRFGPTEAFF
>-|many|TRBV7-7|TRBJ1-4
TGTGCCAGCAGCTTATCCTTAACTAATGAAAAACTGTTTTTT
CASSLSLTNEKLFF
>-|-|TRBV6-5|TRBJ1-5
TGTGCCAGCAGTTACTCGATTCCGGGCAGTGATAGCAATCAGCCCCAGCATTTT
CASSYSIPGSDSNQPQHF
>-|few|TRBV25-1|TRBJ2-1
TGTGCCAGCAGGAGCGGTTACAATGAGCAGTTCTTC
CASRSGYNEQFF
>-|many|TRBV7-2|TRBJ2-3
TGTGCCAGCGATGGGGCGGTTCGGTGGACAGATACGCAGTATTTT
CASDGAVRWTDTQYF
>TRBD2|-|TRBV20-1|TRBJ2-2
TGCAGTGCTAGAGATCAAAGCGGGAGTTCTGCCGGGGAGCTGTTTTTT
CSARDQSGSSAGELFF
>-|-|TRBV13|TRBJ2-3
TGTGCCAGCAGCTTAGTAAGGGGAGGCTATAGCACAGATACGCAGTATTTT
CASSLVRGGYSTDTQYF
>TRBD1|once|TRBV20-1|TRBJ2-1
TGCAGTGCTAGGGGGGGACAGGAAGAGACGAAGGCCTCATACAATGAGCAGTTCTTC
CSARGGQEETKASYNEQFF
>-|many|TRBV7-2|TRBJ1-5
TGTGCCAGCAGCCCCACCGCAGGGGACGGGCCCCAGCATTTT
CASSPTAGDGPQHF
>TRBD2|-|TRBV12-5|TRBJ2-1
TGTGCTAGTGGCGGGACTAGCGGGAGGGCCCGCAATGAGCAGTTCTTC
CASGGTSGRARNEQFF
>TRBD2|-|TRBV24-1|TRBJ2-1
TGTGCCACCAGTGATTTGGGACTAGAAGCACATGAGCAGTTCTTC
CATSDLGLEAHEQFF
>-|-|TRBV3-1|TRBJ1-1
TGTGCCAGCGCGATAGGGGGAAGTACTGAAGCTTTCTTT
CASAIGGSTEAFF
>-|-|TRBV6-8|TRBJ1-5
TGTGCCAGCAGGTTTTGGAAAAATCAGCCCCAGCATTTT
CASRFWKNQPQHF
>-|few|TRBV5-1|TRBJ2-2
TGCGCCAGCAGCTTGAAGACTACCCCGGCCAACACCGGGGAGCTGTTTTTT
CASSLKTTPANTGELFF
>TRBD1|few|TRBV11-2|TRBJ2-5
TGTGCCAGCAGCCCCGGGACAGGGAGGGAAGAGACCCAGTACTTC
CASSPGTGREETQYF
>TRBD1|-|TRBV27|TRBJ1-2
TGTGCCAGCAGTGACGGGACAGGTTCCCTCTATGGCTACACCTTC
CASSDGTGSLYGYTF